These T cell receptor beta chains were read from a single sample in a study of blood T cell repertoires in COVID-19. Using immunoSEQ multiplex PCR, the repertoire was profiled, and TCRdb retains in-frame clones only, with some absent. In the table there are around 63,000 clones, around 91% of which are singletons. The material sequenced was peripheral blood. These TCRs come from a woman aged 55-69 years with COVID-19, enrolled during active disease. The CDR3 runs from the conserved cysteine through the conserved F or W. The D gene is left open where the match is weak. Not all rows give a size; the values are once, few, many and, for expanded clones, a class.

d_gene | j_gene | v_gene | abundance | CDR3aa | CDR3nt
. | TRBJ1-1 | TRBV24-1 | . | CASGTAGNTEAFF | TGTGCCTCAGGAACAGCGGGGAACACTGAAGCTTTCTTT
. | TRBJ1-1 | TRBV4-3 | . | CASSQFAGLPTEAFF | TGCGCCAGCAGCCAGTTTGCCGGGTTACCCACTGAAGCTTTCTTT
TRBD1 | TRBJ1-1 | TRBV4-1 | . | CASRPGTGNTEAFF | TGCGCCAGCAGGCCCGGGACAGGGAACACTGAAGCTTTCTTT
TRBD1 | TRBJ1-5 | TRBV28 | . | CASSLTGINQPQHF | TGTGCCAGCAGTTTGACAGGGATCAATCAGCCCCAGCATTTT
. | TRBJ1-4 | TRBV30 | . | CAWSGKGYKNEKLFF | TGTGCCTGGAGTGGAAAGGGGTATAAAAATGAAAAACTGTTTTTT
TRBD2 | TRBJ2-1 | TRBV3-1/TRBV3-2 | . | CASSQGGLTNEQFF | TGTGCCAGCAGCCAAGGGGGACTAACGAATGAGCAGTTCTTC
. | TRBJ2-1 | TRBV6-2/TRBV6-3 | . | CASSYRGPNNEQFF | TGTGCCAGCAGTTACCGCGGGCCCAACAATGAGCAGTTCTTC
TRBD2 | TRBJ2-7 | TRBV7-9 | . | CASSSRAGALYEQYF | TGTGCCAGCAGCTCAAGAGCGGGAGCCCTCTACGAGCAGTACTTC
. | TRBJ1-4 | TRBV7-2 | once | CASSLLKAIGEKLFF | TGTGCCAGCAGCTTATTAAAGGCGATCGGGGAAAAACTGTTTTTT
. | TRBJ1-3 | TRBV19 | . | CASSILGSSGNTIYF | TGTGCCAGTAGTATATTGGGGAGCTCTGGAAACACCATATATTTT
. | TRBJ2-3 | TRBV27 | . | CASSPRQVSTDTQYF | TGTGCCAGCAGTCCTCGACAGGTCAGCACAGATACGCAGTATTTT
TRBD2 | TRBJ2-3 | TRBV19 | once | CASSIDLAGGTDTQYF | TGTGCCAGTAGTATAGATTTAGCGGGAGGCACAGATACGCAGTATTTT
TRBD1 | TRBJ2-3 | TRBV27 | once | CASGPGGVTLWGQGADTQYF | TGTGCCAGCGGTCCCGGGGGAGTAACATTGTGGGGACAGGGTGCAGATACGCAGTATTTT
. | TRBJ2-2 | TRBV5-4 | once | CASTNGGPGNTGELFF | TGTGCCAGCACCAACGGAGGGCCCGGTAACACCGGGGAGCTGTTTTTT
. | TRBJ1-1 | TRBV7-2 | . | CASSLTANTEAFF | TGTGCCAGCAGCTTAACAGCGAACACTGAAGCTTTCTTT
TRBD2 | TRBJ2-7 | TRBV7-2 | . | CASSFSGLAGGFYEQYF | TGTGCCAGCAGCTTCTCGGGACTAGCGGGAGGATTCTACGAGCAGTACTTC
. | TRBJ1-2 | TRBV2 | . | CASTYSLPNYGYTF | TGTGCCAGCACCTACAGCCTCCCTAACTATGGCTACACCTTC
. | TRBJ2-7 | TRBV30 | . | CAWKIAYEQYF | TGTGCCTGGAAAATAGCCTACGAGCAGTACTTC
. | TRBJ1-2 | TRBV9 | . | CASSGHTGSLNYGYTF | TGTGCCAGCAGCGGACACACAGGATCCCTTAACTATGGCTACACCTTC
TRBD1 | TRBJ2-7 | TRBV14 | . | CASSQVRTGSSEQYF | TGTGCCAGCAGCCAAGTCCGGACAGGGTCGTCCGAGCAGTACTTC
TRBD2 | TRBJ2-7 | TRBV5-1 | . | CASSFGSGSSYEQYF | TGCGCCAGCAGCTTCGGTAGCGGGAGCTCCTACGAGCAGTACTTC
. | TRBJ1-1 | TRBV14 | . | CASSHPQGEAFF | TGTGCCAGCAGCCATCCGCAGGGGGAAGCTTTCTTT
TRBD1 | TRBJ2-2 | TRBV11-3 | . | CASSFGQGTSGELFF | TGTGCCAGCAGCTTCGGACAGGGGACCTCCGGGGAGCTGTTTTTT
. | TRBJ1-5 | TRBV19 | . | CASSTRDVFSNQPQHF | TGTGCCAGTAGTACCCGGGATGTTTTTAGCAATCAGCCCCAGCATTTT
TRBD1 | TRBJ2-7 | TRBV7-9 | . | CASSSRQGRPEQYF | TGTGCCAGCAGCTCCCGACAGGGCCGCCCCGAGCAGTACTTC
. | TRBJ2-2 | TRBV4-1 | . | CASSPMDRNTGELFF | TGCGCCAGCAGCCCTATGGACAGGAACACCGGGGAGCTGTTTTTT
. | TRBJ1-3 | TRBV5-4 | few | CASSLVQGSGNTIYF | TGTGCCAGCAGCTTGGTTCAGGGATCTGGAAACACCATATATTTT
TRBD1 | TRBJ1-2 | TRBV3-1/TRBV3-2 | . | CASSQTGTGGHGYTF | TGTGCCAGCAGCCAAACCGGGACAGGGGGGCATGGCTACACCTTC
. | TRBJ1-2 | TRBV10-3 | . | CAIKGSADGYTF | TGTGCCATCAAAGGTTCGGCGGATGGCTACACCTTC
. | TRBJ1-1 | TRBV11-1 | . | CASSSWGAEAFF | TGTGCCAGCAGCTCCTGGGGGGCTGAAGCTTTCTTT
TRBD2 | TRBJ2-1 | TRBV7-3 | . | CASRASGVSSYNEQFF | TGTGCCAGCAGGGCTAGCGGGGTTAGCTCCTACAATGAGCAGTTCTTC
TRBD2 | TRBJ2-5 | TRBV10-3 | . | CAISDHGVSGPQETQYF | TGTGCCATCAGTGACCACGGGGTTAGCGGGCCGCAAGAGACCCAGTACTTC
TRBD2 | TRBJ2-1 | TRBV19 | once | CASSQSSGRVRYNEQFF | TGTGCCAGTAGTCAGTCTAGCGGGAGGGTAAGATACAATGAGCAGTTCTTC
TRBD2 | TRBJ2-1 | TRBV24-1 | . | CATNRDRGLAGEGASYNEQFF | TGTGCCACAAACCGGGACAGGGGACTAGCGGGAGAGGGGGCCTCCTACAATGAGCAGTTCTTC
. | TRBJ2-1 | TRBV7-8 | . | CASSLGQVAASYNEQFF | TGTGCCAGCAGCTTAGGTCAGGTAGCGGCCTCCTACAATGAGCAGTTCTTC
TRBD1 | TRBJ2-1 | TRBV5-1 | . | CASSLALRTGGLGEQFF | TGCGCCAGCAGCTTGGCCCTCCGGACAGGGGGGCTAGGGGAGCAGTTCTTC
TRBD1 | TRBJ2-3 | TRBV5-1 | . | CASSLARTGASGTQYF | TGCGCCAGCAGCTTGGCCAGGACAGGCGCTTCGGGTACGCAGTATTTT
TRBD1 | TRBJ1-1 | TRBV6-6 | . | CASSRGQGVAEAFF | TGTGCCAGCAGCCGGGGACAGGGTGTAGCTGAAGCTTTCTTT
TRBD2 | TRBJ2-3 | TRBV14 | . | CASSHSGGSTDTQYF | TGTGCCAGCAGCCATAGCGGGGGCAGCACAGATACGCAGTATTTT
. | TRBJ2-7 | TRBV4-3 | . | CASSMRQPPYEQYF | TGCGCCAGCAGTATGCGGCAGCCCCCCTACGAGCAGTACTTC
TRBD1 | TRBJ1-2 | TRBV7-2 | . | CASSFSTGGASYGYTF | TGTGCCAGCAGCTTCTCGACAGGGGGCGCCAGCTATGGCTACACCTTC
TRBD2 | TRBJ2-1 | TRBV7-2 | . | CASSLMGLAGGNEQFF | TGTGCCAGCAGCTTAATGGGACTAGCGGGAGGCAATGAGCAGTTCTTC
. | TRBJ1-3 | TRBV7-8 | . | CASSLFLGSGVVGNTIYF | TGTGCCAGCAGCTTATTTCTCGGCAGCGGCGTTGTTGGAAACACCATATATTTT
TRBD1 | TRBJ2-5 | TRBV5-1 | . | CASSLALGGGETQYF | TGCGCCAGCAGCTTAGCCCTAGGGGGCGGAGAGACCCAGTACTTC
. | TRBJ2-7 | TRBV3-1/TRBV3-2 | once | CASSPHTNEQYF | TGTGCCAGCAGCCCCCACACGAACGAGCAGTACTTC
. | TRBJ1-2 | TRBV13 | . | CASSLTTNYGYTF | TGTGCCAGCAGCTTAACCACAAACTATGGCTACACCTTC
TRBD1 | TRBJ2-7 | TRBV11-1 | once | CASNIQGLDEQYF | TGTGCCAGCAACATACAGGGGTTGGACGAGCAGTACTTC
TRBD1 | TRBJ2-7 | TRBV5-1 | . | CASSVEGGSYYEQYF | TGCGCCAGCAGCGTGGAAGGGGGCTCGTACTACGAGCAGTACTTC
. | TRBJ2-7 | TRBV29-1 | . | CSVELAYEQYF | TGCAGCGTTGAACTCGCCTACGAGCAGTACTTC
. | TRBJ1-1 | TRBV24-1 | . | CATKGGAYTEAFF | TGTGCCACCAAAGGAGGGGCATACACTGAAGCTTTCTTT
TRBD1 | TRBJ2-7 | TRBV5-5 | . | CASSLAETGPYEQYF | TGTGCCAGCAGCTTGGCCGAGACAGGGCCCTACGAGCAGTACTTC
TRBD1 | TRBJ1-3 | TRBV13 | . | CASSGGQGASGNTIYF | TGTGCCAGCAGCGGAGGACAGGGAGCCTCTGGAAACACCATATATTTT